Each of the 25 T cell receptor beta chains below was sequenced from the same sample in a study of blood T cell repertoires in COVID-19. TCRdb's copy holds only in-frame clones and misses some; the assay was immunoSEQ multiplex PCR. The data hold approximately 330,000 clones, with 90% observed a single time. Sequencing used peripheral blood. Source of these receptors: a woman in her 40s with COVID-19, enrolled during active disease.

The chain employs TRBV19 and TRBJ1-5; D perhaps matches TRBD1 (6 bases). V was clipped by 3 bases and J by 6 bases, with 15 bases between them. Germline V gene lookup returns CDR1 LNHDA and CDR2 SQIVND (reference sequence). This CDR3 contains 15 residues. DNA for the CDR3: TGTGCCAGTAGTATTCATCAGGGGTCGGGTCAGCCCCAGCATTTT. Translation gives CASSIHQGSGQPQHF.

This clone was found a few times. V is TRBV3-1 (or the pseudogene TRBV3-2) and J is TRBJ1-3; 7 nucleotides align to TRBD1. The ends lost 4 bases at V and 2 bases at J; junction bases unmatched: 17. The germline V gene has CDR1 LGHDT and CDR2 YNNKEL (reference sequence). The CDR3 spans 19 residues. CDR3 region: CASSLSPPSTGRAGNTIYF. CDR3 sequence (DNA): TGTGCCAGCAGCCTTTCCCCCCCCTCGACAGGGAGAGCTGGAAACACCATATATTTT.

This rearrangement joins TRBV9 to TRBJ2-7, with D unresolved. V was shortened by 4 bases and J by 3 bases, with 14 bases between the two germline ends. In germline, CDR1 is SGDLS, CDR2 YYNGEE. The CDR3 length is 14 residues. The CDR3 region is CASSTWHEDYEQYF. The CDR3 bases are TGTGCCAGCAGCACCTGGCACGAGGACTACGAGCAGTACTTC.

This clone was observed a handful of times. The chain is built from TRBV24-1 and TRBJ1-6; D is undetermined. This CDR3 region has 15 residues. Trimming cost V 3 bases and J 7 bases, with 12 bases left between them. Germline CDR1 reads KGHDR; CDR2 reads SFDVKD. CDR3 nucleotide sequence: TGTGCCACCAGTGATCCGTCCTCGGGGAATTCACCCCTCCACTTT. Residues: CATSDPSSGNSPLHF.

This clone turned up a few times. The chain uses TRBV6-5 and TRBJ2-5; tentatively, D is TRBD2 (5 bases). V lost 2 bases and J 2 bases, leaving 12 bases between the germline ends. CDR1 is MNHEY, CDR2 SVGAGI, per germline. The CDR3 spans 15 residues. The CDR3 loop reads CASSYPEALQETQYF. The CDR3 DNA reads TGTGCCAGCAGTTACCCGGAGGCCTTGCAAGAGACCCAGTACTTC.

The chain employs TRBV5-1 and TRBJ1-1, with D uncertain. CDR1 and CDR2 from the germline V gene are SGHRS and YFSETQ. V was cut by 7 bases and J by 5 bases, with 15 bases left in between. This CDR3 contains 13 residues. For the CDR3, the DNA is TGCGCCAGCCGACTCCGGGGTGAAACTGAAGCTTTCTTT. Protein product: CASRLRGETEAFF.

The chain joins TRBV3-1 (or the pseudogene TRBV3-2) to TRBJ2-7; D is uncertain. The V gene's germline CDR1 is LGHDT and CDR2 YNNKEL (reference sequence). V lost 1 base and J 0 bases, leaving 10 bases between the germline ends. This CDR3 has 15 amino acids. CDR3 nucleotide sequence: TGTGCCAGCAGCCAAGTTGGGCTTAGCTCCTACGAGCAGTACTTC. This codes for CASSQVGLSSYEQYF.

V is TRBV5-1 and J is TRBJ2-3; D remains unclear. The V gene's germline CDR1 is SGHRS and CDR2 YFSETQ. Trimming took off 4 bases at V and 4 bases at J, with 7 bases between the two ends. This CDR3 spans 12 amino acids. CDR3 residues: CASSVNSDTQYF. In DNA form, the CDR3 reads TGCGCCAGCAGCGTAAATTCAGATACGCAGTATTTT.

The chain joins TRBV28 to TRBJ1-1, with D possibly being TRBD1 (6 bases). The CDR3 sequence is 11 residues long. V gave up 7 bases and J gave up 10 bases, with 13 bases separating them. The germline V gene has CDR1 MDHEN and CDR2 SYDVKM. The DNA of the CDR3 is TGTGCCAGCACACAGGGAAGTTCAGCTTTCTTT. Its translation is CASTQGSSAFF. The full variable domain, rest sourced from reference TRBV28 and TRBJ1-1, is DVKVTQSSRYLVKRTGEKVFLECVQDMDHENMFWYRQDPGLGLRLIYFSYDVKMKEKGDIPEGYSVSREKKERFSLILESASTNQTSMYLCASTQGSSAFFGQGTRLTVV.

This chain connects TRBV3-1 (or the pseudogene TRBV3-2) to TRBJ1-2; 8 bases match TRBD1. The CDR3 length is 15 residues. Germline V lookup: CDR1 LGHDT, CDR2 YNNKEL (reference sequence). Trimming at V came to 3 bases and at J to 4 bases, leaving 7 bases not matched to a gene. The CDR3 nucleotides are TGTGCCAGCAGCCACAACAGGGGGGTTGGCTATGGCTACACCTTC. This translates into CASSHNRGVGYGYTF.

The chain joins TRBV7-9 to TRBJ1-1; D might be TRBD1 (5 bases). The germline V gene has CDR1 SEHNR and CDR2 FQNEAQ (reference sequence). Trimming removed 6 bases from V and 0 bases from J, with 14 bases in between. This CDR3 comprises 15 residues. CDR3 loop: CASRTGQRLNTEAFF. As DNA, the CDR3 is TGTGCCAGCAGAACAGGACAAAGACTGAACACTGAAGCTTTCTTT.

This rearrangement joins TRBV29-1 to TRBJ2-2, with TRBD2 identical over 7 bases. CDR3 length equals 13 residues. Germline V gives CDR1 SQVTM, CDR2 ANQGSEA. The V segment lost 7 bases and the J segment 6 bases; nucleotides outside the gene matches: 8. CDR3 loop: CSGGLDPPGELFF. CDR3 nucleotides: TGCAGCGGCGGACTAGACCCTCCCGGGGAGCTGTTTTTT.

This chain connects TRBV6-2 or TRBV6-3 to TRBJ2-7; D gene uncertain. V dropped 6 bases and J dropped 4 bases, with 19 bases sitting between them. Germline loops: CDR1 MNHEY, CDR2 SVGEGT. This CDR3 has 15 residues. CDR3: CASSRLEPFGYEQYF. Here the CDR3 DNA reads TGTGCCAGCAGCCGTCTAGAGCCCTTCGGATACGAGCAGTACTTC.

The V gene is TRBV9, the J gene TRBJ2-3; 8 bases line up with TRBD2. This CDR3 has 16 amino acids. Germline V CDR1 and CDR2: SGDLS, YYNGEE. Trimming cost V 0 bases and J 0 bases; bases outside gene matches: 3. As DNA, the CDR3 is TGTGCCAGCAGCGTAGCCGGGGGGGGAAGCACAGATACGCAGTATTTT. Amino acid sequence: CASSVAGGGSTDTQYF.

Only a few counts were recorded for this clone. V usage is TRBV18 and J usage is TRBJ1-5; D possibly corresponds to TRBD1 (5 bases). The germline V and J ends were trimmed by 0 bases and 6 bases, with 12 bases remaining between them. Per the germline V gene, CDR1 is KGHSH and CDR2 is LQKENI. The CDR3 covers 15 residues. The CDR3 DNA reads TGTGCCAGCTCACCACCGGGGGGTTTCGGTCAGCCCCAGCATTTT. Amino acids: CASSPPGGFGQPQHF.

The V gene is TRBV14, the J gene TRBJ2-1, with 10 bases lining up with TRBD1. This CDR3 spans 14 amino acids. V lost 7 bases, J lost 4 bases, and 4 bases stayed unmatched. CDR1 SGHDN and CDR2 FVKESK come from the germline V gene. The CDR3: CASTMGQGYNEQFF. In nucleotides, the CDR3 is TGTGCCAGCACGATGGGACAGGGGTACAATGAGCAGTTCTTC.

The chain employs TRBV7-2 and TRBJ2-1, with 8 bases fitting TRBD2. CDR3 length: 15 residues. Trimming took 2 bases from V and 8 from J; bases not matched to a gene: 8. Germline CDR1 and CDR2: SGHTA and FQGNSA. The CDR3 spells CASSLSWTSIYEQFF. For the CDR3, the DNA is TGTGCCAGCAGCTTAAGCTGGACTAGCATCTATGAGCAGTTCTTC.

The chain recombines TRBV3-1 (or the pseudogene TRBV3-2) with TRBJ2-3; a weak D match, TRBD2 (6 bases). Germline V CDR1 and CDR2: LGHDT, YNNKEL (reference sequence). This CDR3 has 13 residues. V was clipped by 11 bases and J by 3 bases, with 15 bases between them. The CDR3 region is CAVHSGLTDTQYF. The CDR3 DNA reads TGTGCCGTTCATAGCGGACTGACAGATACGCAGTATTTT.

CDR3 sequence: CASSRGLAGSNTGELFF. In DNA, the CDR3 is TGTGCCAGCAGCCGGGGACTAGCGGGGTCGAACACCGGGGAGCTGTTTTTT. This chain connects TRBV3-1 (or the pseudogene TRBV3-2) to TRBJ2-2; 13 bases are a match to TRBD2. V shed 4 bases and J 0 bases; nucleotides not matched to a gene: 2. The CDR3 totals 17 residues. The germline V gene has CDR1 LGHDT and CDR2 YNNKEL (reference sequence).

V and J are TRBV21-1 and TRBJ2-7; the tabulated D call, TRBD1, remains unverified against the DNA. TRBV21-1 has pseudogene status. The CDR3 runs to 14 residues. CDR3 region: CASSKGTAFYEQYF. The CDR3 DNA reads TGTGCCAGCAGCAAGGGGACAGCCTTCTACGAGCAGTACTTC.

This chain uses TRBV28 with TRBJ2-2, with D tentatively TRBD2 (6 bases). Trimming cost V 5 bases and J 5 bases, with 21 bases left between them. The CDR3 runs to 17 residues. The germline V gene has CDR1 MDHEN and CDR2 SYDVKM. CDR3: CASSLSRPGAGTGELFF. DNA for the CDR3: TGTGCCAGCAGTCTGTCTCGCCCTGGGGCGGGAACCGGGGAGCTGTTTTTT. Complete variable domain (other parts from reference TRBV28 and TRBJ2-2): DVKVTQSSRYLVKRTGEKVFLECVQDMDHENMFWYRQDPGLGLRLIYFSYDVKMKEKGDIPEGYSVSREKKERFSLILESASTNQTSMYLCASSLSRPGAGTGELFFGEGSRLTVL.

This clone was counted only a few times. The chain combines TRBV12-3 or TRBV12-4 with TRBJ2-7; 9 bases map to TRBD1. There are 13 residues in the CDR3. The ends lost 7 bases at V and 3 bases at J; junction bases unmatched: 4. CDR3 sequence (DNA): TGTGCCAGCACCGTGGGACAGGGCTACGAGCAGTACTTC. This encodes CASTVGQGYEQYF.

The V and J genes are TRBV7-2 and TRBJ1-2; no firm D call. Germline-derived CDR1 and CDR2 are SGHTA and FQGNSA. The germline V and J ends were trimmed by 1 base and 4 bases, with 10 bases remaining between them. The CDR3 extends over 14 amino acids. The CDR3 reads CASSLVNAGYGYTF. The CDR3 region has the DNA TGTGCCAGCAGCTTAGTAAACGCCGGCTATGGCTACACCTTC.

CDR3 nucleotides: TGTGCCAGCAGTAGAGGCAGGGTCCCTGGGGCCAACGTCCTGACTTTC. It specifies CASSRGRVPGANVLTF. The chain couples TRBV6-6 to TRBJ2-6, with D possibly matching TRBD1 (5 bases). Per germline, CDR1 MNHNY and CDR2 SVGAGI (reference sequence). The CDR3 length is 16 residues. Trimming took off 5 bases at V and 2 bases at J, with 13 bases between the two ends.

This chain links TRBV6-5 with TRBJ1-1, with 9 positions matching TRBD1. This CDR3 has 13 amino acids. CDR1 and CDR2 from the germline V gene are MNHEY and SVGAGI. The V segment lost 6 bases and the J segment 6 bases; nucleotides outside the gene matches: 5. CDR3 coding DNA: TGTGCCAGCAGGGGGACAGGGTGGGCTGAAGCTTTCTTT. This sequence encodes CASRGTGWAEAFF.